This T cell receptor beta chain was retrieved from a study of CD8+CD57+ T cells in acquired aplastic anemia. Study overall: Sorted cells (CD4+ and CD8+) yielded DNA amounts that averaged around 3.1 ug. For CD4+ cells, healthy donors had an average of about 11 million reads. Study-wide findings and caveats: Overlapping CD8+ CDR3 repertoires of patients and controls contained approximately 28 shared sequences.

Genomic DNA, serving as template, underwent TCR beta VDJ and CDR3 profiling. TCRdb independently ran MiXCR on the reads; one entry per CDR3 protein. The sample holds 95,000 to 120,000 distinct CDR3 sequences, 51% seen once. In regard to this clonotype: Its matching antigen is unknown.

The source material was sorted CD4+, CD8+, or CD8+CD57+ T cells (not recorded which) from PBMCs. This TCR was recovered from a human donor in good health, serving as a control.

The CDR3 coding sequence is TGTGCCAGCAGCTTAGAGGTAACGGCCTACGAGCAGTACTTC. Residues: CASSLEVTAYEQYF. The chain combines TRBV11-2 with TRBJ2-7, with D uncertain. The ends were cut back, 0 bases at V and 2 bases at J, with 8 bases in the middle. Looked up from germline, CDR1 is SGHAT and CDR2 is FQNNGV. The CDR3 is 14 residues long. Full variable domain (remainder filled in from reference TRBV11-2 and TRBJ2-7): EAGVAQSPRYKIIEKRQSVAFWCNPISGHATLYWYQQILGQGPKLLIQFQNNGVVDDSQLPKDRFSAERLKGVDSTLKIQPAKLEDSAVYLCASSLEVTAYEQYFGPGTRLTVT.